These T cell receptor beta chains were read from a single sample in a study of T-cell memory formation after mild COVID-19. TCRdb processed the 5' RACE reads anew with MiXCR; each CDR3 protein has one entry. The table includes roughly 240,000 distinct CDR3 sequences, roughly 15% detected once. The sample comprised PBMCs or a T cell subset sorted from them (not recorded which). Receptor source: an adult woman who had mild COVID-19 (a few samples of this study predate the infection). Cell type and time point are not known. CDR3s include the opening cysteine and the closing phenylalanine or tryptophan. A D gene is named only where the DNA matches it firmly. Some rows mark clone size as missing; the rest say once, few, many or name a class of expanded clone.

abundance	v_gene	d_gene	j_gene	CDR3nt	CDR3aa
few	TRBV3-1	NA	TRBJ1-1	TGTGCCAGCAGCCAAGCGATGTTTCGGACTGAAGCTTTCTTT	CASSQAMFRTEAFF
few	TRBV19	NA	TRBJ2-2	TGTGCCAGTAGTCCGCAGCGGTCGGCCGGGGAGCTGTTTTTT	CASSPQRSAGELFF
few	TRBV4-1	TRBD1	TRBJ1-2	TGCGCCAGCAGCGCGGCGGGACAGGGGTCACCGGGCTACACCTTC	CASSAAGQGSPGYTF
few	TRBV15	NA	TRBJ1-2	TGTGCCACCAGGCGGGCGGGGGTTCGGAGTAACTATGGCTACACCTTC	CATRRAGVRSNYGYTF
few	TRBV4-2	TRBD1	TRBJ1-5	TGTGCCAGCAGCCAAGATCTGGCAGGGGGAGATCATCAGCCCCAGCATTTT	CASSQDLAGGDHQPQHF
NA	TRBV5-1	TRBD2	TRBJ2-5	TGCGCCAGCAGCCCCCTCGGGGGGGGACTGGCTGAGACCCAGTACTTC	CASSPLGGGLAETQYF
few	TRBV10-3	TRBD1	TRBJ2-7	TGTGCCATAAACAGGGGCGAAGCCTACGAGCAGTACTTC	CAINRGEAYEQYF
NA	TRBV5-1	TRBD1	TRBJ2-1	TGCGCCAGCAGCTTGGTTCAGGGGGCTGGTGAGCAGTTCTTC	CASSLVQGAGEQFF
NA	TRBV12-3/TRBV12-4	TRBD2	TRBJ2-5	TGTGCCAGCAGTCCATGGACTAGGATGGAGACCCAGTACTTC	CASSPWTRMETQYF
NA	TRBV20-1	NA	TRBJ1-2	TGCAGTGCTAGAGATTCTCTCCCGGATGGCTACACCTTC	CSARDSLPDGYTF
NA	TRBV19	TRBD1	TRBJ2-2	TGTGCCAGTATGGGGACAGGGCGAACCGGGGAGCTGTTTTTT	CASMGTGRTGELFF
NA	TRBV28	NA	TRBJ1-3	TGTGCCAGCAGCCTTGAGGTACACAGGGACACCATATATTTT	CASSLEVHRDTIYF
few	TRBV6-2/TRBV6-3	NA	TRBJ2-3	TGTGCCAGCAGTCGGGCTATTCCAGGGCGGGATACGCAGTATTTT	CASSRAIPGRDTQYF
many	TRBV5-6	NA	TRBJ2-5	TGTGCCAGCAGGGCAGGGGCGGGTCGGGAGACCCAGTACTTC	CASRAGAGRETQYF
few	TRBV7-9	TRBD2	TRBJ2-7	TGTGCCAGCAGCCGGGGGGAGGTCTACGAGCAGTACTTC	CASSRGEVYEQYF
NA	TRBV5-1	TRBD1	TRBJ1-1	TGCGCCAGCAGCACTAGACAGGGGGGAGGCACTGAAGCTTTCTTT	CASSTRQGGGTEAFF
NA	TRBV9	NA	TRBJ1-1	TGTGCCAGCAGCGATCGCAGCTCCTCAAACTTGAACACTGAAGCTTTCTTT	CASSDRSSSNLNTEAFF
NA	TRBV6-5	NA	TRBJ2-1	TGTGCCAGCAGTCCGCGACAGGACCTTAATGAGCAGTTCTTC	CASSPRQDLNEQFF
few	TRBV7-2	TRBD1	TRBJ1-2	TGTGCCAGCAGCTTATCCCAGACAGGGAACTATGGCTACACCTTC	CASSLSQTGNYGYTF
NA	TRBV5-6	NA	TRBJ2-5	TGTGCCAGCAGCTTGAGCATGAAGCAAGAGACCCAGTACTTC	CASSLSMKQETQYF
NA	TRBV2	TRBD1	TRBJ1-2	TGTGCCAGCAGTGGCTTGGACAGGCCGGACACCTTC	CASSGLDRPDTF
few	TRBV14	TRBD2	TRBJ2-1	TGTGCCAGCAGCCACGCCAGGACTAGCGGAGCCACCCTGTTAAATGAGCAGTTCTTC	CASSHARTSGATLLNEQFF